The present entry profiles one T cell receptor (beta chain) with its context. Per the original data handling: Estimated nucleated cell counts came from reference gene primer amplification. The data were produced by immunoSEQ multiplex PCR, yet TCRdb's version contains in-frame clones alone and is incomplete. Clone size and the V and J calls come from that table; the DNA yielded D and trimming. The sample lists 55,000 to 70,000 clones; around 83% were seen once. Trimming removed 0 bases from V and 3 bases from J, with 13 bases in between. The CDR3 loop spans 15 amino acids. Germline loops: CDR1 SGHNT, CDR2 YYREEE (reference sequence). This sample is drawn from a study of blood T cell repertoires in COVID-19. The wider study: PBMCs, B-cell-depleted T cells, or T cells provided the cDNA or gDNA that made up the material.

This clonotype was sampled from a woman aged 80 or over with acute or convalescent COVID-19. The sample was peripheral blood. V gene TRBV5-4 combines with J gene TRBJ2-7; D not resolved. DNA for the CDR3: TGTGCCAGCAGCTTGGTGGGTGGGCCGAACTACGAGCAGTACTTC. This encodes CASSLVGGPNYEQYF.